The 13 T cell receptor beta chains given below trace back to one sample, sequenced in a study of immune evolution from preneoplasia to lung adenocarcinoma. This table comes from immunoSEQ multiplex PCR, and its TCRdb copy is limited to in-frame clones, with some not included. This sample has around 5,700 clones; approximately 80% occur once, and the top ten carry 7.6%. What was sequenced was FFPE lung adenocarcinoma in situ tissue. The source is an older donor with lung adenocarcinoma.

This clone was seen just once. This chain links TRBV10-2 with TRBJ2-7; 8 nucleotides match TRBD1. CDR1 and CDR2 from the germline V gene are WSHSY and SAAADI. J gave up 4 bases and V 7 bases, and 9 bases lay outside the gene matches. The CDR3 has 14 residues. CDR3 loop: CASTGTGPVYEQYF. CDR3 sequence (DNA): TGCGCCAGCACCGGGACAGGCCCGGTATACGAGCAGTACTTC.

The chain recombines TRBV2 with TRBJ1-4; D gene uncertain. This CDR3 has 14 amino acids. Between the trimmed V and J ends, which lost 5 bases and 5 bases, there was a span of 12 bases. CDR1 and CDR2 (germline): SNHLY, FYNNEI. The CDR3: CASSLGSANEKLFF. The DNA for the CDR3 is TGTGCCAGCAGTCTAGGTTCAGCAAATGAAAAACTGTTTTTT.

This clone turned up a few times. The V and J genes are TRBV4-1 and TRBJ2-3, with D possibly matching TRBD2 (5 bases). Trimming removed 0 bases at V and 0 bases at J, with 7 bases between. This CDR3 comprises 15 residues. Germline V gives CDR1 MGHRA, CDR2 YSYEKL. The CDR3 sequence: CASSQDRRSTDTQYF. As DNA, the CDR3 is TGCGCCAGCAGCCAAGATCGGAGGAGCACAGATACGCAGTATTTT.

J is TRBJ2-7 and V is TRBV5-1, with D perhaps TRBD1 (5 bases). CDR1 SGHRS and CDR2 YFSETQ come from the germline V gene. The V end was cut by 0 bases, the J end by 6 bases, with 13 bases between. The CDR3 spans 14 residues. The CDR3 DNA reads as TGCGCCAGCAGCTTGGGCCAGGGCAGGTCCGAGCAGTACTTC. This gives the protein CASSLGQGRSEQYF.

This CDR3 is CAWSVVWARWVDTEAFF. CDR3 nucleotides: TGTGCCTGGAGTGTAGTCTGGGCTAGGTGGGTAGACACTGAAGCTTTCTTT. The rearrangement links TRBV30 to TRBJ1-1; D unresolved. Germline CDR1 is GTSNPN and CDR2 is SVGIG (reference sequence). The V gene lost 0 bases and the J gene lost 3 bases, with 20 bases spanning the gap. The CDR3 is made up of 17 amino acids.

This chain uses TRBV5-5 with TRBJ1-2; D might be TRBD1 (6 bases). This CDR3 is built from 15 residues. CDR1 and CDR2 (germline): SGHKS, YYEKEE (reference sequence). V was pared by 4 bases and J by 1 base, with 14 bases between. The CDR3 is CASSVGGRHNYGYTF. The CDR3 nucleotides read TGTGCCAGCAGCGTGGGGGGCAGGCATAACTATGGCTACACCTTC.

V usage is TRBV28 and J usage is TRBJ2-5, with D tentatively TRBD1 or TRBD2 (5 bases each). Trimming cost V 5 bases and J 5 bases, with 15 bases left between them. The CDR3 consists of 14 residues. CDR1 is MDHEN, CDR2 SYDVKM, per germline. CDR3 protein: CASSEGRLGETQYF. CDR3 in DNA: TGTGCCAGCAGTGAGGGGCGATTAGGGGAGACCCAGTACTTC.

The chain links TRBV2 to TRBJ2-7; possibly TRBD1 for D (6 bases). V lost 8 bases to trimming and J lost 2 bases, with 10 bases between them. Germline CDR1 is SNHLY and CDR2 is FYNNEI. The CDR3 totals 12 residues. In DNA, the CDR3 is TGTGCCAGCGGTTGGGGGCCCTACGAGCAGTACTTC. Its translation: CASGWGPYEQYF.

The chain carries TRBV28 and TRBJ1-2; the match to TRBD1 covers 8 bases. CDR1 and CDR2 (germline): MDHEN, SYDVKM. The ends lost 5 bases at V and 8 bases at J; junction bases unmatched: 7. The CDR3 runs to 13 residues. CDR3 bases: TGTGCCAGCAGTCCCCGACAGGGGTGGGGCTACACCTTC. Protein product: CASSPRQGWGYTF.

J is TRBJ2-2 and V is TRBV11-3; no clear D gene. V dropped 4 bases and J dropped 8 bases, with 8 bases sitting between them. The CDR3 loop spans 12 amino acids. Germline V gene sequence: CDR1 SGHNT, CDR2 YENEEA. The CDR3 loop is CASSSGWGELFF. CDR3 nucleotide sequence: TGTGCCAGCAGCTCCGGCTGGGGGGAGCTGTTTTTT. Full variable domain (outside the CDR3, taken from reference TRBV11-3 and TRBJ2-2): EAGVVQSPRYKIIEKKQPVAFWCNPISGHNTLYWYLQNLGQGPELLIRYENEEAVDDSQLPKDRFSAERLKGVDSTLKIQPAELGDSAVYLCASSSGWGELFFGEGSRLTVL.

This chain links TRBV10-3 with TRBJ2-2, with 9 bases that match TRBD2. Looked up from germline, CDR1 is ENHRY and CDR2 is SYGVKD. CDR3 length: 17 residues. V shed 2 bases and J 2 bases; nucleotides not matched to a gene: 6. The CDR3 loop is CAISERTSGRNTGELFF. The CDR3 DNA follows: TGTGCCATCAGTGAGCGAACTAGCGGGCGAAACACCGGGGAGCTGTTTTTT.

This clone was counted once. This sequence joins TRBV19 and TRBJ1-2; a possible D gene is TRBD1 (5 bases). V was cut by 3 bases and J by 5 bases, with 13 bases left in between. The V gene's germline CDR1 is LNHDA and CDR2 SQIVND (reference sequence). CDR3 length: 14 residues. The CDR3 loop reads CASSIYRRSYGYTF. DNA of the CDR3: TGTGCCAGTAGTATTTACAGGAGATCTTATGGCTACACCTTC. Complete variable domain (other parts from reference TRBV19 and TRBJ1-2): DGGITQSPKYLFRKEGQNVTLSCEQNLNHDAMYWYRQDPGQGLRLIYYSQIVNDFQKGDIAEGYSVSREKKESFPLTVTSAQKNPTAFYLCASSIYRRSYGYTFGSGTRLTVV.

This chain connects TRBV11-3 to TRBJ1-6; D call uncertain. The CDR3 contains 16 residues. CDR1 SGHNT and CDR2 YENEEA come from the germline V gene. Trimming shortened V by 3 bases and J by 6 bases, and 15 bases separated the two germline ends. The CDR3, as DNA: TGTGCCAGCAGCTTCTCCTCAGATGGGGTTAATTCACCCCTCCACTTT. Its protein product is CASSFSSDGVNSPLHF.